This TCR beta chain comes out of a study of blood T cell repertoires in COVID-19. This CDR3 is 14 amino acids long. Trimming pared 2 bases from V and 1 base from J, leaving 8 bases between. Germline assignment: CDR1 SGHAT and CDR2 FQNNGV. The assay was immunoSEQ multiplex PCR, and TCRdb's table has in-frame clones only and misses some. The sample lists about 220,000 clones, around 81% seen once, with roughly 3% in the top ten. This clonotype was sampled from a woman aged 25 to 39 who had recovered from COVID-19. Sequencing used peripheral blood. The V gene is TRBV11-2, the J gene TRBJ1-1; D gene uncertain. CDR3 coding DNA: TGTGCCAGCAGCTTATTAGACTGGAACACTGAAGCTTTCTTT. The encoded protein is CASSLLDWNTEAFF.